This T cell receptor (beta chain) was recorded in a study of beta chain features in type 1 diabetes. CDR3 length: 12 residues. The V gene lost 2 bases and the J gene lost 5 bases, with 6 bases spanning the gap. The germline gives CDR1 LNHNV, CDR2 YYDKDF (reference sequence). Investigators reverse transcribed all isolated RNA, so they sequenced expressed TCRB transcripts. Generated by immunoSEQ multiplex PCR, the TCRdb table keeps only in-frame clones and is missing some. Altogether almost 350,000 clones are present, about a tenth being singletons, with the ten largest covering roughly 1%. This clone occurred a few times. Its antigen is undetermined. Study-level findings and limits: The cDNA sequencing approach could over-represent high-TCR-expressing cells. In type 1 diabetes patients, VDJ junctions had fewer insertions; deletions at these junctions were more frequent. In all four CD4+ subsets, TCRB CDR3 length was significantly, moderately reduced in type 1 diabetes. The similarity of naive, central memory and Treg TCRB repertoires appeared greater among patients than among healthy donors.

This sequence was found in a young man with type 1 diabetes. The sequenced sample consisted of central memory CD4+ T cells from blood. The chain recombines TRBV15 with TRBJ1-1; possibly TRBD1 for D (6 bases). CDR3 sequence (DNA): TGTGCCACCAGCAGAACAGGGACTGAAGCTTTCTTT. Its protein product is CATSRTGTEAFF. The entire variable domain, with the rest obtained from reference TRBV15 and TRBJ1-1, is as follows: DAMVIQNPRYQVTQFGKPVTLSCSQTLNHNVMYWYQQKSSQAPKLLFHYYDKDFNNEADTPDNFQSRRPNTSFCFLDIRSPGLGDTAMYLCATSRTGTEAFFGQGTRLTVV.